This passage covers 16 T cell receptor beta chains from one sample sequenced in a study of multiple sclerosis patients with progressive multifocal leukoencephalopathy. Documented time point: about 13 months of natalizumab therapy. Here immunoSEQ multiplex PCR was the method, and the copy in TCRdb shows in-frame clones only, minus some. Seen here are about 30,000 clones, 90% observed once, and the top ten hold approximately 1.2%. Sample: PBMCs, taken from a patient treated with natalizumab. These receptors were obtained from a human donor with multiple sclerosis.

The chain has TRBV4-3 and TRBJ2-3; 12 bases map to TRBD2. The trim removed 0 bases at V and 13 bases at J, leaving 11 bases unmatched. The CDR3 contains 16 residues. Germline CDR1 LGHNA, CDR2 YSLEER. CDR3: CASSQDPSLAGGRKYF. The CDR3 nucleotides are TGCGCCAGCAGCCAAGATCCGAGCCTAGCGGGGGGGCGGAAGTATTTT.

This chain joins TRBV5-6 and TRBJ1-6; D gene uncertain. Germline CDR1 is SGHDT and CDR2 is YYEEEE. V was clipped by 4 bases and J by 5 bases, with 10 bases between them. The CDR3 totals 14 residues. CDR3 sequence (DNA): TGTGCCAGCAGCAACCGGGAGAATAATTCACCCCTCCACTTT. Its translation is CASSNRENNSPLHF.

The chain links TRBV11-2 to TRBJ1-2; unclear D gene. The CDR3 runs to 14 residues. From germline, CDR1 is SGHAT and CDR2 FQNNGV. The germline V and J ends were trimmed by 0 bases and 5 bases, with 10 bases remaining between them. The CDR3 here is CASSLEGITYGYTF. CDR3 DNA: TGTGCCAGCAGCTTAGAGGGGATTACGTATGGCTACACCTTC.

The chain recombines TRBV5-1 with TRBJ1-1, with unresolved D. The CDR3 has 16 amino acids. CDR1 and CDR2 from the germline V gene are SGHRS and YFSETQ. V was clipped by 1 base and J by 0 bases, with 13 bases between them. This CDR3 is CASSLKGSRVNTEAFF. CDR3 DNA: TGCGCCAGCAGCTTGAAAGGGTCCCGGGTGAACACTGAAGCTTTCTTT.

This clone turned up a few times. The chain couples TRBV27 to TRBJ2-3, with D possibly TRBD2 on 5 matching bases. V shed 5 bases and J shed 1 base, with 19 bases lying between them. The CDR3 has 17 amino acids. Germline CDR1 reads MNHEY; CDR2 reads SMNVEV (reference sequence). The CDR3 DNA follows: TGTGCCAGCAGTCCCCTACTAGAATTCTCGGGCACAGATACGCAGTATTTT. Translating gives CASSPLLEFSGTDTQYF.

This chain joins TRBV5-6 and TRBJ1-1, with 7 bases aligning to TRBD1. The CDR3 sequence is 16 residues long. Germline values: CDR1 SGHDT, CDR2 YYEEEE. Trimming took 4 bases from V and 0 from J; bases not matched to a gene: 9. The CDR3 spells CASSTNRGAVNTEAFF. CDR3 coding DNA: TGTGCCAGCAGCACTAACAGGGGTGCGGTGAACACTGAAGCTTTCTTT.

The chain employs TRBV6-1 and TRBJ2-7, with a tentative D call TRBD2 (5 bases). The CDR3 length is 12 residues. Germline-derived CDR1 and CDR2 are MNHNS and SASEGT. The ends were cut back, 6 bases at V and 1 base at J, with 7 bases in the middle. The DNA for the CDR3 is TGTGCCAGCAGGGAGGTTTCCTACGAGCAGTACTTC. Its translation: CASREVSYEQYF.

This sequence joins TRBV10-3 and TRBJ2-2; D uncertain. Trimming pared 3 bases from V and 5 bases from J, leaving 7 bases between. This CDR3 has 13 amino acids. CDR1 is ENHRY, CDR2 SYGVKD, per germline. The chain's CDR3 is CAISEEDTGELFF. The CDR3 DNA reads as TGTGCCATCAGTGAAGAGGATACCGGGGAGCTGTTTTTT.

This chain joins TRBV10-2 and TRBJ1-6; possible D gene TRBD1, 5 bases. CDR1 and CDR2 from the germline V gene are WSHSY and SAAADI. The germline V and J ends were trimmed by 8 bases and 13 bases, with 12 bases remaining between them. The CDR3 extends over 11 amino acids. The CDR3 DNA is TGCGCCAGCCGGGACTTTCCTCCCCTCCACTTT. Protein: CASRDFPPLHF.

This clone was picked up a small number of times. The J gene is TRBJ2-5, the V gene TRBV7-9, with 7 bases lining up with TRBD1. With V trimmed by 2 bases and J by 5 bases, 8 bases remained unmatched. CDR1 and CDR2 (germline): SEHNR, FQNEAQ (reference sequence). There are 15 residues in the CDR3. CDR3 region: CASSLPTGAGETQYF. In DNA, the CDR3 is TGTGCCAGCAGCTTACCCACAGGGGCCGGGGAGACCCAGTACTTC.

The rearrangement links TRBV15 to TRBJ1-6; D gene uncertain. Trimming shortened V by 3 bases and J by 10 bases, and 22 bases separated the two germline ends. The germline V gene encodes CDR1 LNHNV and CDR2 YYDKDF (reference sequence). CDR3 size: 17 residues. The CDR3 DNA reads as TGTGCCACCAGCAGTCGCACCGGGCCCCTCTCTTGGTCACCCCTCCACTTT. Translated: CATSSRTGPLSWSPLHF.

This clone was found once. The CDR3 coding sequence is TGTGCCACCAGCAGAGTGGGAACGAGCCCCAACCCTCTTAATGAAAAACTGTTTTTT. Its translation is CATSRVGTSPNPLNEKLFF. J is TRBJ1-4 and V is TRBV15; D gene ambiguous. V was cut by 1 base and J by 4 bases, with 22 bases left in between. CDR3 size: 19 residues. Germline V gene data show CDR1 as LNHNV and CDR2 as YYDKDF (reference sequence).

V is TRBV5-1 and J is TRBJ2-1; 8 nucleotides align to TRBD1. Germline V CDR1 and CDR2: SGHRS, YFSETQ. There are 15 residues in the CDR3. V lost 4 bases, J lost 5 bases, and 8 bases stayed unmatched. CDR3 bases: TGCGCCAGCAGCGTTACAGGGGGTTCGAACAATGAGCAGTTCTTC. It codes for CASSVTGGSNNEQFF.

The genes are TRBV6-5 and TRBJ1-6; 7 positions match TRBD1. The trim removed 6 bases at V and 6 bases at J, leaving 2 bases unmatched. CDR1 and CDR2 (germline): MNHEY, SVGAGI. The CDR3 is 13 residues long. The CDR3 DNA is TGTGCCAGCAGACAGGGGCCTAATTCACCCCTCCACTTT. Translating it yields CASRQGPNSPLHF.

V gene TRBV5-6 combines with J gene TRBJ2-3; D is unclear. Germline V lookup: CDR1 SGHDT, CDR2 YYEEEE. V was pared by 0 bases and J by 0 bases, with 8 bases between. The CDR3 totals 15 residues. DNA of the CDR3: TGTGCCAGCAGCTTGGGGTTTTCTAGCACAGATACGCAGTATTTT. It yields the protein CASSLGFSSTDTQYF. Supplemented by reference TRBV5-6 and TRBJ2-3, the full variable domain reads DAGVTQSPTHLIKTRGQQVTLRCSPKSGHDTVSWYQQALGQGPQFIFQYYEEEERQRGNFPDRFSGHQFPNYSSELNVNALLLGDSALYLCASSLGFSSTDTQYFGPGTRLTVL.

The V and J genes are TRBV29-1 and TRBJ1-1; 7 bases align to TRBD1. CDR3 length: 11 residues. Germline values: CDR1 SQVTM, CDR2 ANQGSEA. Losses at the gene ends were 7 bases for V and 6 bases for J; bases not matched to a gene: 5. CDR3 in amino acids: CSARGVPEAFF. The CDR3 bases are TGCAGCGCCAGGGGGGTGCCTGAAGCTTTCTTT.